The clone carrying this T cell receptor beta chain was seen more than once but under ten times. Antigen: not known. The data belong to a study of post-analysis software for immune sequencing data. Turning to the study itself: Progressive-relapsing, secondary progressive and relapsing-remitting multiple sclerosis were among the disease courses included. Points from the study as a whole: Among four or five TRBV segments more frequent in patients than controls were TRBV5-6, TRBV5-1 and TRBV20-1.

Prepared libraries of TCR beta cDNA carried unique molecular identifiers. TCRdb reprocessed the PCR reads via MiXCR and lists one record per CDR3 protein. The table includes roughly 540,000 distinct CDR3 sequences, around a third detected once. This CDR3 is built from 15 residues. V was pared by 5 bases and J by 1 base, with 8 bases of the junction left unmatched. Germline CDR1 is DFQATT and CDR2 is SNEGSKA (reference sequence). V and J are TRBV20-1 and TRBJ1-2; 9 bases fit TRBD1. This clonotype was sampled from a girl under 18 with multiple sclerosis. What was sequenced was blood. The CDR3 bases are TGCAGTGCTCCCGGGGCGGGACAGGGTAACTATGGCTACACCTTC. Translating it yields CSAPGAGQGNYGYTF.